Presented here are 5 T cell receptor beta chains from one specimen sequenced in a study of shared clonotypes between healthy human individuals. Sequencing used immunoSEQ multiplex PCR; TCRdb keeps in-frame clones, though not all of them. Among 2 million to 3 million clones listed, roughly 93% were seen once. Sequenced input: naive CD4+ T cells from PBMCs. Subset indicated: CD45RA+ positively selected. The origin of the receptors is a man between 18 and 29 years old in good health. Some clones in this sample may be carry-over from other donors' samples.

V usage is TRBV5-1 and J usage is TRBJ2-1; tentatively, D is TRBD2 (6 bases). Germline assignment: CDR1 SGHRS and CDR2 YFSETQ. This CDR3 contains 15 residues. V lost 7 bases, J lost 0 bases, and 14 bases lay in between. The CDR3 nucleotides read TGCGCCAGCGGACTGGGACTTAACTCCTACAATGAGCAGTTCTTC. Encoded protein: CASGLGLNSYNEQFF.

The rearrangement links TRBV7-9 to TRBJ2-5; D may be TRBD1 (6 bases). The CDR3 has 16 residues. V was cut by 5 bases and J by 5 bases, with 21 bases left in between. Germline V gene data show CDR1 as SEHNR and CDR2 as FQNEAQ (reference sequence). The CDR3, as DNA: TGTGCCAGCAGCCCGGCCAGGGCAGGGGACCGGGAGACCCAGTACTTC. Protein product: CASSPARAGDRETQYF. Complete variable domain (other parts from reference TRBV7-9 and TRBJ2-5): DTGVSQNPRHKITKRGQNVTFRCDPISEHNRLYWYRQTLGQGPEFLTYFQNEAQLEKSRLLSDRFSAERPKGSFSTLEIQRTEQGDSAMYLCASSPARAGDRETQYFGPGTRLLVL.

On this clone itself: Other DNA sequences within the sample encode an identical CDR3. The V gene is TRBV28, the J gene TRBJ2-7, with D unresolved. The CDR3 length is 12 residues. With 8 bases removed from V and 2 bases from J, the gap between germline ends came to 10 bases. Germline loops: CDR1 MDHEN, CDR2 SYDVKM. CDR3 in DNA: TGTGCCAGCGGCCCTTTGGCCTACGAGCAGTACTTC. Translated, it gives CASGPLAYEQYF.

V usage is TRBV6-5 and J usage is TRBJ1-5; no clear D gene. From germline, CDR1 is MNHEY and CDR2 SVGAGI. V was clipped by 0 bases and J by 2 bases, with 8 bases between them. CDR3 length: 15 amino acids. The DNA for the CDR3 is TGTGCCAGCAGTTACTCCCCTACGGGCAATCAGCCCCAGCATTTT. Translation gives CASSYSPTGNQPQHF.

This clone was found a few times. This sequence joins TRBV19 and TRBJ1-1; TRBD1 might be the D (6 bases). The CDR3 extends over 13 amino acids. Trimming removed 6 bases from V and 4 bases from J, with 12 bases in between. Germline CDR1 reads LNHDA; CDR2 reads SQIVND (reference sequence). CDR3 nucleotides: TGTGCCAGTAGGATCGGGGGGCCCACTGAAGCTTTCTTT. Translating gives CASRIGGPTEAFF.